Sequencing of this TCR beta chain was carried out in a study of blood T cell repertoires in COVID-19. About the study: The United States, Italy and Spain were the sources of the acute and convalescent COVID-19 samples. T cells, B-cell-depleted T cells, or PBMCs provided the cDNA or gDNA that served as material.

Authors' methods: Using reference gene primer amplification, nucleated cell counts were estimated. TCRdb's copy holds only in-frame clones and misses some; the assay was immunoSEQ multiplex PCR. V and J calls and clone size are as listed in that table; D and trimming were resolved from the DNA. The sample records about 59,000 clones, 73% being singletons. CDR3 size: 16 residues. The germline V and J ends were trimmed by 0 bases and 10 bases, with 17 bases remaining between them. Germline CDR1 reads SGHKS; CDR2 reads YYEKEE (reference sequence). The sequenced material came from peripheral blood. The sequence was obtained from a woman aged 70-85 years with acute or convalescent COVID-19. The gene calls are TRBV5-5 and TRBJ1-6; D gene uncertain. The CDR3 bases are TGTGCCAGCAGCTTGGATATGTTCGGGATTCTCTCACCCCTCCACTTT. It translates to CASSLDMFGILSPLHF.